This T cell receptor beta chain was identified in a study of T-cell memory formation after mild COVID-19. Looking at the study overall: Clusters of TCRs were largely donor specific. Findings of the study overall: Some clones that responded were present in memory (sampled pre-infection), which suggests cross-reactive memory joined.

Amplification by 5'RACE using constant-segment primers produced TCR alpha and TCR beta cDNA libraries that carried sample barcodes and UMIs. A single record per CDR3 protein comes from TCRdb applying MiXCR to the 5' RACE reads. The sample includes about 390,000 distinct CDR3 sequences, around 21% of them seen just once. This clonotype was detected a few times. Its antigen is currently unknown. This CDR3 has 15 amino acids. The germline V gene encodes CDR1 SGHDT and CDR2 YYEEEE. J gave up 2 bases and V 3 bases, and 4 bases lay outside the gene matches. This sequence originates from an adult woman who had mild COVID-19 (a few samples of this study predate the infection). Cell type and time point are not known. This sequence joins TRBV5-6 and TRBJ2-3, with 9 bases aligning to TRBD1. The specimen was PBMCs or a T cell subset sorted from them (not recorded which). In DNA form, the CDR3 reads TGTGCCAGCAGCTGGGGGACAGGGATCACAGATACGCAGTATTTT. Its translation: CASSWGTGITDTQYF.